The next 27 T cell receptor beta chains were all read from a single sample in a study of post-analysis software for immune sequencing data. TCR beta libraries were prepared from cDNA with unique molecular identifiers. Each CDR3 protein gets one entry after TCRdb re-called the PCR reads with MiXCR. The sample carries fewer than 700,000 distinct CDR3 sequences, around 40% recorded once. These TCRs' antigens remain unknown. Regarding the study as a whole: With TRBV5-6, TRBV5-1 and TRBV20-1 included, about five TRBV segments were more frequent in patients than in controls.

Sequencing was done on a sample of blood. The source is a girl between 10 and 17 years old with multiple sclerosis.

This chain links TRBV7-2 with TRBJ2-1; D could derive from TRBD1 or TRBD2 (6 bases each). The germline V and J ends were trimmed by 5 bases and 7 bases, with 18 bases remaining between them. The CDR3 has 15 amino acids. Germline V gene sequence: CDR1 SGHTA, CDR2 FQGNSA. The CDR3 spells CASSPRGRLRNEQFF. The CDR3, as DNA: TGTGCCAGCAGCCCCCGGGGGCGCCTACGGAATGAGCAGTTCTTC.

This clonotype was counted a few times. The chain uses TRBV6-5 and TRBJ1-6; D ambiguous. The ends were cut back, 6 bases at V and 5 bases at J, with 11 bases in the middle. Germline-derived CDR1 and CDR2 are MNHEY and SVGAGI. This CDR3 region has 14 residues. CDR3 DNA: TGTGCCAGCAGATCCCCGGGCGATAATTCACCCCTCCACTTT. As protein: CASRSPGDNSPLHF.

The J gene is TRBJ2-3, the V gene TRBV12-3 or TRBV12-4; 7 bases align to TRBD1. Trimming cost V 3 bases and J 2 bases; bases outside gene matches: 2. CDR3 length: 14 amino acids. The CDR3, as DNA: TGTGCCAGCAGTTTGACAGGGTTCACAGATACGCAGTATTTT. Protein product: CASSLTGFTDTQYF.

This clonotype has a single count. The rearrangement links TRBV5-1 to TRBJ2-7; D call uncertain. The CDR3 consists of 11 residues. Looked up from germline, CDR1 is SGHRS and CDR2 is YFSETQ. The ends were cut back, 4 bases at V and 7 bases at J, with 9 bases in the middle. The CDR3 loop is CASSTKSEQYF. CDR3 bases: TGCGCCAGCAGCACCAAATCGGAGCAGTACTTC.

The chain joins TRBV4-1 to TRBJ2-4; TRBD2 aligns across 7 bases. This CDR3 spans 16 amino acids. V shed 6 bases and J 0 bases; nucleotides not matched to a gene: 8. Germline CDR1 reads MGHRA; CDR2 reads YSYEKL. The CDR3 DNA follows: TGCGCCAGCAGGAGGTTCGGCGGGGGAGCCAAAAACATTCAGTACTTC. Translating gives CASRRFGGGAKNIQYF.

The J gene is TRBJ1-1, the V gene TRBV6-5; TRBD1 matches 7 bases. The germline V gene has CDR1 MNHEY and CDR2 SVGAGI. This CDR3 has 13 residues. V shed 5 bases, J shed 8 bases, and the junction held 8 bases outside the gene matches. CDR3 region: CASSLTGDGEAFF. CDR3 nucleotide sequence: TGTGCCAGCAGTCTAACAGGGGATGGGGAAGCTTTCTTT.

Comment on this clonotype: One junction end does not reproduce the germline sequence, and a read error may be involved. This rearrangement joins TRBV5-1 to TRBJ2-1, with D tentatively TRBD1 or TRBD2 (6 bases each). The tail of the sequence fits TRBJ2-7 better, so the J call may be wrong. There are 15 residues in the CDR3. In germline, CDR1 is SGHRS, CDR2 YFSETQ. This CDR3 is CTSSSGGSSYNEQYF. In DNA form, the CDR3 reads TGCACCAGCAGCTCCGGGGGCTCGTCCTACAATGAGCAGTACTTC.

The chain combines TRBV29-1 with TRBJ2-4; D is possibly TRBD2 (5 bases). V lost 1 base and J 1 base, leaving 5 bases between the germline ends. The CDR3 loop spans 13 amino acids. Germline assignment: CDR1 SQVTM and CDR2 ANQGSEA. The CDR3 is CSVEGGAKNIQYF. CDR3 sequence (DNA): TGCAGCGTTGAAGGAGGGGCCAAAAACATTCAGTACTTC.

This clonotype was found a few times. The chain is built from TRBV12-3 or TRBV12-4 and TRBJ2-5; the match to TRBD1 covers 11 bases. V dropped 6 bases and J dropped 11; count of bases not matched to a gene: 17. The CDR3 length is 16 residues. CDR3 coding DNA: TGTGCCAGCAGAGGCGTCCAAGGACAGGGGGCTGAATGGCAGTACTTC. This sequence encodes CASRGVQGQGAEWQYF.

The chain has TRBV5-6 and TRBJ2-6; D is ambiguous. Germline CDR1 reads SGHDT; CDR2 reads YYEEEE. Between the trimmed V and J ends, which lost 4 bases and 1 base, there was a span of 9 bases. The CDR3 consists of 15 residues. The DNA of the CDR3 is TGTGCCAGCAGCCCTAGGGTTTCTGGGGCCAACGTCCTGACTTTC. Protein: CASSPRVSGANVLTF.

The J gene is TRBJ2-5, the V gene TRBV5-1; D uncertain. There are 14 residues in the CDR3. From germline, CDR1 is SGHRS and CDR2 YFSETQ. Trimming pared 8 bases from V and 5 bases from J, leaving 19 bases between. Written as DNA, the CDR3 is TGCGCCAGTAGCACCGAAGACCCACGGGAGACCCAGTACTTC. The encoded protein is CASSTEDPRETQYF.

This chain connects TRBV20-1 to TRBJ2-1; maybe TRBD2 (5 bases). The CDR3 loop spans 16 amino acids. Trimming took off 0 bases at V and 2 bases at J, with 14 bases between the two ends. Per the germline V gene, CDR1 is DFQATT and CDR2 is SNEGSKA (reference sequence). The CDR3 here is CSARDASGPTYNEQFF. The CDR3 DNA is TGCAGTGCTAGAGATGCGAGCGGACCCACCTACAATGAGCAGTTCTTC.

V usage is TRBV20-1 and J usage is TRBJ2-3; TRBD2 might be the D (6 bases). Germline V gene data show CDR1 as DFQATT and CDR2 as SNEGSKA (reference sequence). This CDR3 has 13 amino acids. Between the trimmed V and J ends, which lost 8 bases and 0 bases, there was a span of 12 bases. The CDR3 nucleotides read TGCAGTAGGGTTGCGGGGAGCACAGATACGCAGTATTTT. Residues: CSRVAGSTDTQYF.

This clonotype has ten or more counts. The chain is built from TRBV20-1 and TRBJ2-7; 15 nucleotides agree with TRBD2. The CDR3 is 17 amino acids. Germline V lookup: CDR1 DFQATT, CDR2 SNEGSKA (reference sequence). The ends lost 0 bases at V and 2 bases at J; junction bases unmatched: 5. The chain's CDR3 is CSARDRTSGRGTYEQYF. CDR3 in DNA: TGCAGTGCTAGAGACCGGACTAGCGGGAGGGGGACCTACGAGCAGTACTTC.

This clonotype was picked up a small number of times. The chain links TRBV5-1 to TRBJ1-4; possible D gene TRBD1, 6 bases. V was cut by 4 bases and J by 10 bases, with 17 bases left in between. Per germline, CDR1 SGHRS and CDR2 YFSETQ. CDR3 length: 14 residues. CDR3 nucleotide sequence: TGCGCCAGCAGCGAGGACAGCGAGGGGGGAAAACTGTTTTTT. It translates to CASSEDSEGGKLFF.

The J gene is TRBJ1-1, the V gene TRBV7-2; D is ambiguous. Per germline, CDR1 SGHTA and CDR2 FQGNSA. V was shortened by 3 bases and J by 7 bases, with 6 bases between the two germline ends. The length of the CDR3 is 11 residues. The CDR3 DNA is TGTGCCAGCAGCTTCCCGGGTGAAGCTTTCTTT. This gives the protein CASSFPGEAFF. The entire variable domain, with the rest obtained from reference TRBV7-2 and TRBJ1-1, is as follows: GAGVSQSPSNKVTEKGKDVELRCDPISGHTALYWYRQSLGQGLEFLIYFQGNSAPDKSGLPSDRFSAERTGGSVSTLTIQRTQQEDSAVYLCASSFPGEAFFGQGTRLTVV.

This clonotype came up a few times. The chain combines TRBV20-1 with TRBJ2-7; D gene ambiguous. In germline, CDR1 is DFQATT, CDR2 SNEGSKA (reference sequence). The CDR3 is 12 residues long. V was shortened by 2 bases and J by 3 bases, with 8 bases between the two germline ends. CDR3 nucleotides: TGCAGTGCTAGACCGGACGGCTACGAGCAGTACTTC. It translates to CSARPDGYEQYF.

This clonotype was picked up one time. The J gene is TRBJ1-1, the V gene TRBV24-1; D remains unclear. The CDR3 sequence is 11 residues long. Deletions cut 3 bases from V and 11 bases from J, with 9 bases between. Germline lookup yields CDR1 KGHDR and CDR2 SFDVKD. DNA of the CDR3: TGTGCCACCAGTGATCCCAGTAAGGCTTTCTTT. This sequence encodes CATSDPSKAFF.

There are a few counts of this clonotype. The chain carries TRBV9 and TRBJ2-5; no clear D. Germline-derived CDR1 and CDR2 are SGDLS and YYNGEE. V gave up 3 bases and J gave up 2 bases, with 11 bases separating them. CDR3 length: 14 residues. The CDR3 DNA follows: TGTGCCAGCAGCGCGAAGGGCTGGCAAGAGACCCAGTACTTC. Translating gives CASSAKGWQETQYF.

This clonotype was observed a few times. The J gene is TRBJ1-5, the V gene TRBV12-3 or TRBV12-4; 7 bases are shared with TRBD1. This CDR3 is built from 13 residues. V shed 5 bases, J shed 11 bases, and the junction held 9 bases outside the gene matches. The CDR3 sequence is CASSIGDSLAQHF. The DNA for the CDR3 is TGTGCCAGCAGTATAGGGGACAGTTTGGCCCAGCATTTT.

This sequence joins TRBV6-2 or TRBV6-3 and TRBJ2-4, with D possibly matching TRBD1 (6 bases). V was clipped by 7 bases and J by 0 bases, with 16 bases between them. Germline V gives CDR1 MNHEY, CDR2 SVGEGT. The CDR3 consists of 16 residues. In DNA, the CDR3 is TGTGCCAGCAACCCGGGACACTCCGTAGCCAAAAACATTCAGTACTTC. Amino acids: CASNPGHSVAKNIQYF.

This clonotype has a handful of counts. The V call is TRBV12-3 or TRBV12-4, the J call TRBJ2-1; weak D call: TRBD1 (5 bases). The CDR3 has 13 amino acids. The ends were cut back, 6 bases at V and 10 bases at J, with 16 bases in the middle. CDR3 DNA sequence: TGTGCCAGCAGCCTCTCTGAGACAGAAGAGCAGTTCTTC. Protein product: CASSLSETEEQFF.

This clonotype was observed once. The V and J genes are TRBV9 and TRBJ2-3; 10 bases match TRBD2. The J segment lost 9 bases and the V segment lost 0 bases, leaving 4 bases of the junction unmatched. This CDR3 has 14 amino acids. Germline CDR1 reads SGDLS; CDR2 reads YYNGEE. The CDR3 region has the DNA TGTGCCAGCAGCGTAGCCAGCGGGAGGGGCACGCAGTATTTT. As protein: CASSVASGRGTQYF.

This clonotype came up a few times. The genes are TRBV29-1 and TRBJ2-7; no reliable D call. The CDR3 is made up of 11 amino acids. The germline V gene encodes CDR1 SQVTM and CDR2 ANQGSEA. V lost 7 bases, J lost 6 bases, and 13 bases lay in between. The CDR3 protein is CSAPTPSEQYF. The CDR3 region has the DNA TGCAGCGCCCCGACCCCGAGCGAGCAGTACTTC.

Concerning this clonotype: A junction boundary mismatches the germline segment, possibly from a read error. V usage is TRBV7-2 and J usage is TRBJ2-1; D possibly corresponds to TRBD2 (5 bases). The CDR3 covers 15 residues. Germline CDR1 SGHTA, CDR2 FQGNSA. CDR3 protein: CASSLEVDYYDEQFF. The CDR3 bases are TGTGCCAGCAGCTTAGAAGTCGACTACTACGATGAGCAGTTCTTC.

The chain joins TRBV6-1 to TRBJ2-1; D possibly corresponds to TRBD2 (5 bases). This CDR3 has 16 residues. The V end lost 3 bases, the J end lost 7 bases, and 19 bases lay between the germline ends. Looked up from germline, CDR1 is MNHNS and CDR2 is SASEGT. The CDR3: CASSDHGLTGINEQFF. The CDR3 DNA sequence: TGTGCCAGCAGTGACCATGGACTGACCGGAATTAATGAGCAGTTCTTC.

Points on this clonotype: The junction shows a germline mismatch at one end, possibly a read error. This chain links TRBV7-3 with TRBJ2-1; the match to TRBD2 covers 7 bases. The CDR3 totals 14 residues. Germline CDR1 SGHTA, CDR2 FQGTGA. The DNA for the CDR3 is TGTGTCAGCGGCCAATCGGGGGGATTGAATGAGCAGTTCTTC. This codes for CVSGQSGGLNEQFF. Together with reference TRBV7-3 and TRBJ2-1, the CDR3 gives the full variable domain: GAGVSQTPSNKVTEKGKYVELRCDPISGHTALYWYRQSLGQGPEFLIYFQGTGAADDSGLPNDRFFAVRPEGSVSTLKIQRTERGDSAVYLCVSGQSGGLNEQFFGPGTRLTVL.